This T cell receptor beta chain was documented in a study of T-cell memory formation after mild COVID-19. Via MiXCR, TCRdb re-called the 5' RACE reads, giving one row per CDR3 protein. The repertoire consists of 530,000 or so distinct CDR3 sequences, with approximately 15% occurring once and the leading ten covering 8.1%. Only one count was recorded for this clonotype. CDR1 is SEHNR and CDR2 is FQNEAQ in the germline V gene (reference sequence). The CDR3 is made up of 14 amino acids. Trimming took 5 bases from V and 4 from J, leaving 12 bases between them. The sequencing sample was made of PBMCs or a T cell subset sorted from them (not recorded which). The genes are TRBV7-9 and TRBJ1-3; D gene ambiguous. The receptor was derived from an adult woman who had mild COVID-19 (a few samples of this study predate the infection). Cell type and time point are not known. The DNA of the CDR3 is TGTGCCAGCAGCCTTCCCACATCCGGAAACACCATATATTTT. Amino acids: CASSLPTSGNTIYF.